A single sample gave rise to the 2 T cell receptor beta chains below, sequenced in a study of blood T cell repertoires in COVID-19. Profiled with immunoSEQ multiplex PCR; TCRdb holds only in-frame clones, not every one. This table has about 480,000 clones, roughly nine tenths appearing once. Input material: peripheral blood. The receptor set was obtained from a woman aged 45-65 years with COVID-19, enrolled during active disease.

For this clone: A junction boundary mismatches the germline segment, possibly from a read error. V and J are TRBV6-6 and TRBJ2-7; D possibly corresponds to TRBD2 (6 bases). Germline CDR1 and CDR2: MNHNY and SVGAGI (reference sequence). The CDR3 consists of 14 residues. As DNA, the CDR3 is TGTGCCAGCAGTTTGCGGGACGGACGAATCCTCCTACACTTC. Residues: CASSLRDGRILLHF.

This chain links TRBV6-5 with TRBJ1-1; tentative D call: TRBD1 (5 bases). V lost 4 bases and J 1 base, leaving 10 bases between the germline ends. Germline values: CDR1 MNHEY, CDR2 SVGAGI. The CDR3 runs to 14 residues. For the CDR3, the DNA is TGTGCCAGCAGTTCGGGACTTTGGAACACTGAAGCTTTCTTT. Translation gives CASSSGLWNTEAFF.